This entry describes one TCR beta chain. PCR used 60 Vbeta primers and 13 Jbeta primers. The protocol was immunoSEQ multiplex PCR, while the TCRdb copy is restricted to in-frame clones and leaves out a portion. The data hold approximately 140,000 clones, with 81% observed a single time. The data originate from a study of cytomegalovirus exposure and HLA in healthy donors. The trim removed 5 bases at V and 13 bases at J, leaving 5 bases unmatched. The CDR3 sequence is 11 residues long. Germline loops: CDR1 LNHDA, CDR2 SQIVND (reference sequence). Sample: PBMCs. This receptor was taken from a man aged 18 to 35 in good health and CMV-seronegative. The chain is built from TRBV19 and TRBJ1-2, with 9 bases identical to TRBD1. CDR3 sequence (DNA): TGTGCCAGTAGTGCACAGGGGGCGAGCACCTTC. It yields the protein CASSAQGASTF.